This record looks at one T cell receptor beta chain sequence and its context. No antigen is known for it. Other DNA sequences in this specimen translate into the identical CDR3. The immunoSEQ assay was version 4, run in survey mode. Produced via immunoSEQ multiplex PCR; TCRdb's table is partial and in-frame only. Among 45,000 or so clones listed, about 85% were seen once. The sample is drawn from a study of persistence of HIV-infected CD4 T cells. About the research overall: A couple of participants gave one leukapheresis sample; others gave up to roughly 180 mL blood repeatedly.

This nonspecific control used anti-CD3/anti-CD28 bead stimulation of CD4+ T cells. CD4+ T cells upregulating both CD40 ligand and CD69 were sorted as responding cells. Findings and limits, study-wide: CMV- and Gag-responding cells had lower TCRbeta richness than CD3/CD28-responding cells.

The specimen comprised CD4+ T cells sorted from PBMCs after roughly 19-hour stimulation, sampled from a patient who received antiretroviral therapy. The sequence came from an adult woman with HIV who was CMV-seropositive.

DNA of the CDR3: TGTGCCACCAGCAGCAGAGATAGCAATCAGCCCCAGCATTTT. Protein: CATSSRDSNQPQHF. This rearrangement joins TRBV15 to TRBJ1-5; D is unresolved. Looked up from germline, CDR1 is LNHNV and CDR2 is YYDKDF (reference sequence). V was shortened by 3 bases and J by 0 bases, with 6 bases between the two germline ends. The CDR3 runs 14 residues.